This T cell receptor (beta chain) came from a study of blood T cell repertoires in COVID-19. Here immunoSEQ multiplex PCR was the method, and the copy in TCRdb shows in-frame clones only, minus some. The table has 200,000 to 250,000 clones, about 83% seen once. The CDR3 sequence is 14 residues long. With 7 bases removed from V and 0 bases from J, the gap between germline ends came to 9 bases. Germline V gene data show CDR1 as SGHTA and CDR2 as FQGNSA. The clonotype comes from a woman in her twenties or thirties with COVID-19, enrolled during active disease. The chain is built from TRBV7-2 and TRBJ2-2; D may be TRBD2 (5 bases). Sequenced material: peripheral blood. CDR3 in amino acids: CASTGLSNTGELFF. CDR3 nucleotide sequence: TGTGCCAGCACTGGACTGTCGAACACCGGGGAGCTGTTTTTT.